This TCR beta chain was observed in a study of shared clonotypes between healthy human individuals (dated by TCRdb to about 2020). For context, the study as a whole: A couple of women and a few men aged 18 to 49 years were included in the cohort. For each donor, three plates each were used for CD4 naive and CD4 memory, two plates were used for CD8 naive, and one plate was used for CD8 memory. To estimate repertoire size and how much clonotypes are shared between individuals, the study performed deep sequencing of blood TCR repertoires from a few healthy adults. Libraries were prepared and TCR repertoires were sequenced by different laboratories using diverse techniques, in order to increase sequencing depth and limit assay-specific biases. Leukapheresis yielded between about 0.9 and 9 billion PBMCs per donor. Paper-wide results and their limitations: Naive subsets generally had larger estimated clonotype richness than memory subsets. Clonotypes shared by all four sorted-subset donors showed higher generation probabilities than non-shared clonotypes. When several donors were compared, the shared fraction of clonotypes was about 5% for naive CD4, roughly 3.4% for naive CD8, 2% to 2.5% for memory CD4, and approximately 0.4% for memory CD8. Because the study included a small number of donors, the genetic and exposure-history diversity represented was limited. Based on pairwise subsampling, the degree of clonotype sharing among donors was expected to be affected by sequencing depth. Only blood was sampled, and tissue TCR repertoires likely differ from those in blood. Incomplete sequencing was indicated by rarefaction of sorted-subset datasets, despite the large sequencing depth.

CDR1 and CDR2 (ENHRY, SYGVKD) derive from the germline V gene. Including cysteine and phenylalanine, the CDR3 has 17 amino acids. The entry retains the CDR3 DNA only, 51 bases that are in frame from base 1. The junction shows trimming of 0 bases on V and 6 bases on J, and the gene matches do not reach 6 bases of it. Concerning this clone: What antigen it recognizes has not been identified. No much larger clone is present one base from it, and per-base qualities are unavailable.

TCR CDR3 regions were amplified from genomic DNA by multiplex PCR using the deep immunoSEQ assay. Extracted genomic DNA from each cell subset was distributed evenly across all wells of several immunoSEQ 96-well plates, and each plate was treated as a replicate. For sorted subsets, 200 to 250 ng genomic DNA, equal to some 28,000 T cell genomes, was loaded into each replicate PCR. The purified libraries were quantified using a Qubit 3.0 fluorometer, sized with a Bioanalyzer 2100, and then quantified again using the KAPA Library Quantification kit. Each immunoSEQ 96-well plate was sequenced on its own single-read 150-cycle Illumina NextSeq 550 flow cell. The original pipeline was this. Because the immunoSEQ output included only junctional sequences and no quality scores, the filtering could not be the same as the filtering used for full-length reads. Sequences were annotated with PyIR, a Python wrapper for IgBLAST v1.9, using IMGT germline references to assign V/J genes and CDR3. Reads with weak V/J assignments (E-value above 1e-6), missing CDR3, stop codons, out-of-frame junctions, or ambiguous translated residues were removed. V3J clonotypes were defined as sequences sharing an identical inferred V gene, J gene, and CDR3 amino acid sequence. Percentage overlap between repertoires was computed as shared unique clonotypes divided by the size of the smaller repertoire. RTK rarefaction, the Chao1 estimator, and Recon v2.1 estimates of unobserved clonotypes were used to assess repertoire richness. For all TCRbeta clonotypes obtained by the gDNA method from a few donors, generation probabilities were computed with OLGA. Here the immuneACCESS table is served through TCRdb, limited to in-frame sequences with V and J called. Missing clones are a known gap in these copies; in checked studies unresolved V genes cover under half, and the rest lacks a known reason. V, J and clone size were drawn from that table, and D and trimming were deduced from the DNA. The sample table shows about 2.1 million clones, and about 94% are seen once. The ten most abundant clones make up under 2% of the sample.

For the CD8 naive samples, CD45RO-negative cells were positively selected for CCR7, yielding a CD45RA+CCR7+ population from which TemRA cells were excluded. The donors were healthy, HIV-negative adults with no recently reported acute infections or vaccinations. Every donor was a Caucasian adult living in Nashville, Tennessee, USA. Blood was obtained by leukapheresis, after which PBMCs were separated by Ficoll-Histopaque density gradient centrifugation and cryopreserved in liquid nitrogen vapor phase. Analytical flow cytometry was used to check the purity and quantity of every magnetically sorted T cell population. Each sorted fraction had its genomic DNA isolated and then quantified by UV absorbance on a Nanodrop 2000c.

The TCR sequence derives from a young man in good health. Some clones in this sample may be carry-over from other donors' samples. The rearranged segments are TRBV10-3 and TRBJ2-7, with TRBD2 matching 15 junction bases. The sample taken for sequencing was naive CD8+ T cells from PBMCs. Sample cell subset or site, as interpreted from the label and publication: CD45RA+CCR7+. The encoded CDR3 is CAISESGLAGGWSEQYF. DNA sequence: TGTGCCATCAGTGAGTCCGGACTAGCGGGAGGGTGGAGCGAGCAGTACTTC.